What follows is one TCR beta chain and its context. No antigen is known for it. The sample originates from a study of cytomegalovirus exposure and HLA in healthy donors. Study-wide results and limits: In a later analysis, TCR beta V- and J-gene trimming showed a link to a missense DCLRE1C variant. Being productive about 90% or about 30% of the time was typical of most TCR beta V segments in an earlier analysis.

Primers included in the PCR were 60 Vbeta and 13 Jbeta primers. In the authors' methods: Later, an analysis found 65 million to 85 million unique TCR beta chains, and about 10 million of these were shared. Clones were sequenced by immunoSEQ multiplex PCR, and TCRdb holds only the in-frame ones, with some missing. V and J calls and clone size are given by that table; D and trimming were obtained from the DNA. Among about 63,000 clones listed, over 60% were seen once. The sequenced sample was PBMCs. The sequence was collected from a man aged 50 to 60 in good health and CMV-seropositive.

CDR3 in amino acids: CASSLGQSKDTQYF. The CDR3 coding sequence is TGCGCCAGCAGCTTGGGACAGAGTAAAGATACGCAGTATTTT. The V call is TRBV5-1, the J call TRBJ2-3, with D perhaps TRBD1 (5 bases). This CDR3 has 14 amino acids. Per germline, CDR1 SGHRS and CDR2 YFSETQ. The ends were cut back, 0 bases at V and 5 bases at J, with 10 bases in the middle.